The 30 T cell receptor beta chains reported below all come from one sample, sequenced in a study of response to subunit inactivated influenza vaccine. One entry per CDR3 protein results from TCRdb running MiXCR on the RT-PCR reads. The sample shows about 780,000 distinct CDR3 sequences, approximately 18% of them seen only once. The sequencing here drew on PBMCs from blood, taken roughly 5 days after vaccination. The origin of the receptors is a middle-aged man who received an inactivated influenza vaccine.

This clonotype was detected only a few times. The DNA for the CDR3 is TGTGCCAGCACAAATATTATAAGAGGGGAGCAGTACTTC. This translates into CASTNIIRGEQYF. The chain employs TRBV12-3 or TRBV12-4 and TRBJ2-7, with a weak D call TRBD2 (5 bases). This CDR3 is built from 13 residues. Trimming took 7 bases from V and 7 from J, leaving 17 bases between them.

This clonotype was seen ten or more times. This chain connects TRBV12-3 or TRBV12-4 to TRBJ2-3; TRBD2 matches 11 bases. After removal of 6 bases from V and 3 bases from J, the junction contained 11 bases not matched to a gene. This CDR3 has 17 amino acids. In nucleotides, the CDR3 is TGTGCCAGCAGCATTAGCGGGAGGGCCAGTTTAACAGATACGCAGTATTTT. It specifies CASSISGRASLTDTQYF.

The gene calls are TRBV7-2 and TRBJ2-5, with D maybe TRBD2 (6 bases). Germline V gene sequence: CDR1 SGHTA, CDR2 FQGNSA. The CDR3 is made up of 16 amino acids. V lost 5 bases and J 4 bases, leaving 20 bases between the germline ends. The CDR3 nucleotides are TGTGCCAGCAGCCTCTCGGGCGGCGGGGTCGGAGAGACCCAGTACTTC. Its translation: CASSLSGGGVGETQYF.

This clonotype was detected a few times. The chain joins TRBV4-2 to TRBJ2-1; 10 bases agree with TRBD1. J was trimmed by 8 bases and V by 5 bases; bases with no gene match: 6. The CDR3 has 14 residues. Germline V CDR1 and CDR2: LGHNA, YNFKEQ. The CDR3 region is CASSRGDRGHEQFF. The CDR3 DNA sequence: TGTGCCAGCAGCAGAGGGGACAGGGGACATGAGCAGTTCTTC.

This clonotype came up a few times. This chain uses TRBV20-1 with TRBJ1-4; D remains unclear. Trimming pared 6 bases from V and 8 bases from J, leaving 25 bases between. Germline V gene lookup returns CDR1 DFQATT and CDR2 SNEGSKA (reference sequence). The CDR3 runs to 16 residues. In DNA form, the CDR3 reads TGCAGTGCCTCGGTCCACACTGGAAAGAAGGAGGAAAAACTGTTTTTT. It translates to CSASVHTGKKEEKLFF.

The V call is TRBV4-2, the J call TRBJ2-5; 9 bases fit TRBD2. V shed 8 bases and J 3 bases; nucleotides not matched to a gene: 4. Germline V lookup: CDR1 LGHNA, CDR2 YNFKEQ. This CDR3 has 13 residues. The CDR3 reads CASSKRGEETQYF. The CDR3 DNA reads TGTGCCAGCTCCAAGCGGGGGGAAGAGACCCAGTACTTC.

The chain couples TRBV6-5 to TRBJ2-1, with D perhaps TRBD2 (5 bases). The CDR3 is 15 residues long. CDR1 MNHEY and CDR2 SVGAGI come from the germline V gene. V was shortened by 0 bases and J by 7 bases, with 13 bases between the two germline ends. For the CDR3, the DNA is TGTGCCAGCAGTTACTCGGGAGTAAAGGGTAATGAGCAGTTCTTC. Protein: CASSYSGVKGNEQFF.

The V gene is TRBV11-2, the J gene TRBJ2-3; D is uncertain. Trimming stripped 7 bases from V and 1 base from J, with 6 bases between. Germline V gene data show CDR1 as SGHAT and CDR2 as FQNNGV. The CDR3 loop spans 12 amino acids. CDR3 sequence reads: CASMKGTDTQYF. The CDR3 DNA follows: TGTGCCAGCATGAAGGGCACAGATACGCAGTATTTT. Looking up the rest from reference TRBV11-2 and TRBJ2-3 gives the full variable domain: EAGVAQSPRYKIIEKRQSVAFWCNPISGHATLYWYQQILGQGPKLLIQFQNNGVVDDSQLPKDRFSAERLKGVDSTLKIQPAKLEDSAVYLCASMKGTDTQYFGPGTRLTVL.

The J gene is TRBJ2-5, the V gene TRBV10-1; 8 bases align to TRBD1. The junction had 5 bases not matched to a gene; V was cut back by 0 bases and J by 5 bases. The germline V gene has CDR1 WNHNN and CDR2 SYGVQD (reference sequence). This CDR3 spans 15 amino acids. The CDR3 spells CASSESQGARETQYF. The CDR3 nucleotides are TGCGCCAGCAGTGAGTCGCAGGGGGCCAGGGAGACCCAGTACTTC.

The chain couples TRBV20-1 to TRBJ2-7; D perhaps matches TRBD2 (5 bases). Trimming pared 0 bases from V and 4 bases from J, leaving 16 bases between. The V gene's germline CDR1 is DFQATT and CDR2 SNEGSKA (reference sequence). The CDR3 runs to 15 residues. The CDR3 spells CSARDYVVPGYEQYF. The CDR3 DNA reads TGCAGTGCTAGAGATTATGTGGTCCCGGGATACGAGCAGTACTTC.

This clonotype was seen only a few times. V and J are TRBV5-1 and TRBJ2-1; 9 nucleotides agree with TRBD2. CDR3 length: 19 amino acids. Germline CDR1 SGHRS, CDR2 YFSETQ. V lost 0 bases to trimming and J lost 5 bases; unmatched junction nucleotides: 15. The CDR3 is CASSLVGSGRFGQNNEQFF. The CDR3 DNA is TGCGCCAGCAGCTTGGTGGGTAGCGGGAGATTCGGGCAAAACAATGAGCAGTTCTTC. The full variable domain, completed using reference TRBV5-1 and TRBJ2-1, is KAGVTQTPRYLIKTRGQQVTLSCSPISGHRSVSWYQQTPGQGLQFLFEYFSETQRNKGNFPGRFSGRQFSNSRSEMNVSTLELGDSALYLCASSLVGSGRFGQNNEQFFGPGTRLTVL.

This clonotype was counted only a few times. The chain combines TRBV29-1 with TRBJ2-1; no clear D gene. The V end lost 7 bases, the J end lost 6 bases, and 13 bases lay between the germline ends. There are 12 residues in the CDR3. CDR1 is SQVTM and CDR2 is ANQGSEA in the germline V gene. CDR3 DNA: TGCAGCGCCGGTGGACGGAGCAATGAGCAGTTCTTC. Translation: CSAGGRSNEQFF.

The chain couples TRBV5-5 to TRBJ2-1, with D unclear. V lost 4 bases to trimming and J lost 3 bases, with 11 bases between them. Germline V CDR1 and CDR2: SGHKS, YYEKEE (reference sequence). This CDR3 is built from 14 residues. The CDR3 is CASSQTFNYNEQFF. DNA of the CDR3: TGTGCCAGCAGCCAGACTTTTAACTACAATGAGCAGTTCTTC.

In this sample, this clonotype turned up many times. The V call is TRBV20-1, the J call TRBJ2-2; TRBD2 matches 8 bases. V lost 3 bases, J lost 0 bases, and 6 bases stayed unmatched. Per germline, CDR1 DFQATT and CDR2 SNEGSKA (reference sequence). This CDR3 has 16 amino acids. The DNA of the CDR3 is TGCAGTGCTAGGACGCTAGCGGGCGCGAACACCGGGGAGCTGTTTTTT. Translated, it gives CSARTLAGANTGELFF.

V usage is TRBV6-1 and J usage is TRBJ2-1, with D perhaps matching TRBD1 (6 bases). The CDR3 consists of 17 residues. The V and J ends lost 6 bases and 0 bases respectively, with 18 bases between them. Germline CDR1 and CDR2: MNHNS and SASEGT. CDR3 DNA: TGTGCCAGCAGGGCACAGGGTACCCTAAGCTCCTACAATGAGCAGTTCTTC. It yields the protein CASRAQGTLSSYNEQFF.

This clonotype was observed a handful of times. This chain connects TRBV19 to TRBJ2-2; D ambiguous. V was trimmed by 6 bases and J by 4 bases, leaving 9 bases between them. Germline V gene data show CDR1 as LNHDA and CDR2 as SQIVND (reference sequence). The CDR3 runs 13 residues. The CDR3 loop reads CASRKHPTGELFF. CDR3 DNA sequence: TGTGCCAGTAGGAAGCATCCCACCGGGGAGCTGTTTTTT. Looking up the rest from reference TRBV19 and TRBJ2-2 gives the full variable domain: DGGITQSPKYLFRKEGQNVTLSCEQNLNHDAMYWYRQDPGQGLRLIYYSQIVNDFQKGDIAEGYSVSREKKESFPLTVTSAQKNPTAFYLCASRKHPTGELFFGEGSRLTVL.

The rearrangement joins TRBV7-8 to TRBJ2-3, with TRBD2 matching over 7 bases. Unmatched junction bases numbered 14, after V lost 5 bases and J lost 0 bases. The CDR3 contains 18 residues. Germline V gene sequence: CDR1 SGHVS, CDR2 FQNEAQ. The CDR3 region has the DNA TGTGCCAGCAGCCGAGCCACGGCTAGCGGTGCTAGCACAGATACGCAGTATTTT. Its translation: CASSRATASGASTDTQYF.

The chain employs TRBV28 and TRBJ2-7, with D possibly being TRBD2 (6 bases). V lost 1 base and J lost 6, with 10 bases in between. Germline V gene data show CDR1 as MDHEN and CDR2 as SYDVKM. The CDR3 has 13 residues. The CDR3 DNA follows: TGTGCCAGCAGTTTATTCGCGGGAAGCGAGCAGTACTTC. This translates into CASSLFAGSEQYF.

This clonotype showed up just a few times. CDR3 bases: TGTGCCAGCAGCCCTAGAGGGTTGGCGGCGGGAGGGAGGACCGGGGAGCTGTTTTTT. This translates into CASSPRGLAAGGRTGELFF. This chain connects TRBV9 to TRBJ2-2, with 9 bases fitting TRBD2. This CDR3 is 19 amino acids long. CDR1 is SGDLS, CDR2 YYNGEE, per germline. V lost 4 bases and J lost 5; bases outside the gene matches: 18. Supplemented by reference TRBV9 and TRBJ2-2, the full variable domain reads DSGVTQTPKHLITATGQRVTLRCSPRSGDLSVYWYQQSLDQGLQFLIQYYNGEERAKGNILERFSAQQFPDLHSELNLSSLELGDSALYFCASSPRGLAAGGRTGELFFGEGSRLTVL.

V gene TRBV27 combines with J gene TRBJ2-2; 7 nucleotides agree with TRBD1. The CDR3 sequence is 14 residues long. The V and J ends lost 6 bases and 6 bases, in that order; junction bases with no gene match: 7. Per germline, CDR1 MNHEY and CDR2 SMNVEV (reference sequence). The CDR3 loop is CASRIGTVSGELFF. The CDR3 DNA follows: TGTGCCAGCAGAATCGGGACAGTGTCCGGGGAGCTGTTTTTT.

This clonotype was counted at least ten times. The gene calls are TRBV6-5 and TRBJ2-4; 11 bases map to TRBD1. CDR3 length: 16 residues. The germline CDR1 and CDR2 sequences are MNHEY and SVGAGI. Germline trimming cut 0 bases from V and 6 bases from J; bases unmatched to any gene: 4. CDR3 nucleotides: TGTGCCAGCAGTTACTCCGGGGACAGGGGGTTAAACATTCAGTACTTC. This translates into CASSYSGDRGLNIQYF.

This clonotype was detected only a few times. This chain connects TRBV6-5 to TRBJ1-2; D is undetermined. CDR3 length: 16 amino acids. The germline V gene has CDR1 MNHEY and CDR2 SVGAGI. Trimming took off 2 bases at V and 1 base at J, with 14 bases between the two ends. CDR3: CASSYSLQEINYGYTF. The CDR3 bases are TGTGCCAGCAGTTACAGCCTTCAGGAGATTAACTATGGCTACACCTTC.

The CDR3 sequence is CSAPDRGKSPLHF. As DNA, the CDR3 is TGCAGTGCACCAGACAGGGGGAAATCACCCCTCCACTTT. V gene TRBV20-1 combines with J gene TRBJ1-6, with 9 bases aligning to TRBD1. The CDR3 contains 13 residues. The V and J ends lost 6 bases and 10 bases, in that order; junction bases with no gene match: 7. Germline loops: CDR1 DFQATT, CDR2 SNEGSKA (reference sequence).

This clonotype showed up just a few times. The V and J genes are TRBV9 and TRBJ2-2; no firm D call. Trimming shortened V by 4 bases and J by 5 bases, and 12 bases separated the two germline ends. The CDR3 is 14 residues long. The V gene's germline CDR1 is SGDLS and CDR2 YYNGEE. The CDR3 is CASSSSRATGELFF. CDR3 in DNA: TGTGCCAGCAGCTCCTCCCGGGCGACCGGGGAGCTGTTTTTT.

This clonotype has a count of ten or more. This chain uses TRBV12-3 or TRBV12-4 with TRBJ1-2; D gene uncertain. Trimming stripped 3 bases from V and 0 bases from J, with 5 bases between. This CDR3 is built from 13 residues. In DNA form, the CDR3 reads TGTGCCAGCAGTTTTAAAGCTAACTATGGCTACACCTTC. It translates to CASSFKANYGYTF.

The V gene is TRBV12-3 or TRBV12-4, the J gene TRBJ2-5; 10 bases align to TRBD2. Losses at the gene ends were 6 bases for V and 4 bases for J; bases not matched to a gene: 5. The CDR3 loop spans 14 amino acids. The CDR3, as DNA: TGTGCCAGCAGGGCGTCTAGCGGGGGAGAGACCCAGTACTTC. Protein sequence: CASRASSGGETQYF.

J is TRBJ2-1 and V is TRBV29-1, with D possibly TRBD1 on 6 matching bases. Trimming cost V 6 bases and J 2 bases, with 17 bases left between them. CDR3 size: 15 residues. The V gene's germline CDR1 is SQVTM and CDR2 ANQGSEA. The CDR3 DNA reads as TGCAGCGTAACCCGACAGGTCGAGACCTACAATGAGCAGTTCTTC. It specifies CSVTRQVETYNEQFF.

This clonotype was observed a few times. V and J are TRBV29-1 and TRBJ1-2; a weak D match, TRBD1 (6 bases). This CDR3 spans 13 amino acids. Germline assignment: CDR1 SQVTM and CDR2 ANQGSEA. Trimming removed 5 bases from V and 3 bases from J, with 13 bases in between. The DNA of the CDR3 is TGCAGCGTTCCCTCCGGGACATACTATGGCTACACCTTC. As protein: CSVPSGTYYGYTF.

CDR3 nucleotides: TGTGCCAGCAGCAGGTCCCAGGGTTACGAGCAGTACTTC. Translated: CASSRSQGYEQYF. This sequence joins TRBV6-1 and TRBJ2-7; a weak D match, TRBD1 (5 bases). Germline loops: CDR1 MNHNS, CDR2 SASEGT. This CDR3 is built from 13 residues. V lost 6 bases, J lost 4 bases, and 13 bases lay in between.

The gene calls are TRBV15 and TRBJ2-5; 12 bases are shared with TRBD2. The V segment lost 2 bases and the J segment 6 bases; nucleotides outside the gene matches: 7. The CDR3 covers 16 residues. The germline gives CDR1 LNHNV, CDR2 YYDKDF (reference sequence). The CDR3 loop reads CATSRSTSGSIKTQYF. CDR3 in DNA: TGTGCCACCAGCAGATCGACTAGCGGGAGTATAAAGACCCAGTACTTC.